This T cell receptor beta chain stems from a study of shared clonotypes between healthy human individuals. The germline V and J ends were trimmed by 0 bases and 4 bases, with 10 bases remaining between them. There are 15 residues in the CDR3. CDR1 is MGHRA and CDR2 is YSYEKL in the germline V gene. Profiled with immunoSEQ multiplex PCR; TCRdb holds only in-frame clones, not every one. Of roughly 590,000 clones in the sample, about 95% were seen once. Terminally differentiated effector memory CD45RA+ cells were excluded from the naive CD8 cells, which were CD45RO-negative and positively selected for CCR7.

Sequencing was carried out using naive CD8+ T cells sorted from blood. The chain employs TRBV4-1 and TRBJ1-5; TRBD1 might be the D (6 bases). The clonotype comes from a woman under 40 in good health. The chain's CDR3 is CASSQDAQGNQPQHF. The CDR3 coding sequence is TGCGCCAGCAGCCAAGACGCACAGGGAAATCAGCCCCAGCATTTT.